This entry describes one T cell receptor (beta chain). The entry originates in a study of blood T cell repertoires in COVID-19. V was pared by 8 bases and J by 4 bases, with 14 bases between. CDR1 is LNHDA and CDR2 is SQIVND in the germline V gene (reference sequence). CDR3 length equals 13 residues. Only in-frame clones appear in the TCRdb table, and some are missing; sequencing was by immunoSEQ multiplex PCR. The sample lists some 110,000 clones, 70% to 90% occurring once. This chain joins TRBV19 and TRBJ1-1; D not resolved. Sequenced input: peripheral blood. This sequence was found in a human donor in a cohort sampled during active COVID-19. In nucleotides, the CDR3 is TGTGCCAGTGGAGGCCTCCGTGGCACTGAAGCTTTCTTT. Its translation: CASGGLRGTEAFF.